What follows describes a single TCR beta chain. Its antigen specificity is not known. No much larger clone exists at a distance of one base, and base qualities are not known. The library was produced with RT-PCR. TCRdb names Illumina HiSeq 2500 as the instrument used. The raw public reads went through TCRdb reprocessing: fastp at Q25, MiXCR clone calling, in-frame beta chains kept. Entries are consolidated by CDR3 protein sequence, retaining the most common genes and DNA. Present in this sample are 500,000 to 600,000 distinct CDR3 sequences, 16% of which were seen just once. The biggest ten clones account for approximately 3% of the sample. Reading the germline V gene (reference sequence) gives CDR1 DFQATT and CDR2 SNEGSKA. The CDR3 runs 13 residues from the cysteine to the phenylalanine. The read is trimmed to its CDR3 DNA, 39 bases read in frame from base 1. Trimmed from V: 5 bases; trimmed from J: 5 bases; junction bases lacking a gene match: 8.

The entry originates in a study of response to subunit inactivated influenza vaccine listed by TCRdb under 2018. About the investigation overall: To follow how T cells responded to a trivalent subunit inactivated influenza vaccine, the researchers relied on deep quantitative profiling of the T cell receptor repertoire. Results the study describes overall, beyond this receptor: According to the authors, only a limited number of new T cells may be recruited by each seasonal influenza vaccination.

The V and J genes are TRBV20-1 and TRBJ2-5; 7 junctional bases match TRBD1. This TCR was sampled from a man between 50 and 69 years old who received an inactivated influenza vaccine. Donor details come from another sample of the same person, matched by shared clones. Sequenced here: CD4+ T cells sorted from PBMCs, sampled around 25 months after vaccination. The CDR3 region reads CSAGIQGMETQYF. The nucleotides read TGCAGTGCTGGGATACAGGGGATGGAGACCCAGTACTTC.